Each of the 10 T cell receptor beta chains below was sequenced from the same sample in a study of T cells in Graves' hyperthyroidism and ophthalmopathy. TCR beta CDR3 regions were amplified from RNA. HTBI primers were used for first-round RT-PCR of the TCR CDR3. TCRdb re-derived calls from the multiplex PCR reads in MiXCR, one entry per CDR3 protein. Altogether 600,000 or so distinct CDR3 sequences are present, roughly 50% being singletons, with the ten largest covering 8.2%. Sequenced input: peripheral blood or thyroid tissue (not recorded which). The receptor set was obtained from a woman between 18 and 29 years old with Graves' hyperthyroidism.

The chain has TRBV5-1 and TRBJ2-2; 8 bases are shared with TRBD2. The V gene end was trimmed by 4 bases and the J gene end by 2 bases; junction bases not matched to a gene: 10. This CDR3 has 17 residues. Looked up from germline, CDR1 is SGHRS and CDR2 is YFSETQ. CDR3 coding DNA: TGCGCCAGCAGCGTGCCGGGACTAGGATCAAACACCGGGGAGCTGTTTTTT. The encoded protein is CASSVPGLGSNTGELFF.

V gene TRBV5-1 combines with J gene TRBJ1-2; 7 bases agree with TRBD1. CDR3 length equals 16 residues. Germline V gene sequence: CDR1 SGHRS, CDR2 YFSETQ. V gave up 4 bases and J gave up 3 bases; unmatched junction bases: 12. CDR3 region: CASSPVPGGTDYGYTF. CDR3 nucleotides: TGCGCCAGCAGCCCCGTGCCAGGGGGTACTGACTATGGCTACACCTTC.

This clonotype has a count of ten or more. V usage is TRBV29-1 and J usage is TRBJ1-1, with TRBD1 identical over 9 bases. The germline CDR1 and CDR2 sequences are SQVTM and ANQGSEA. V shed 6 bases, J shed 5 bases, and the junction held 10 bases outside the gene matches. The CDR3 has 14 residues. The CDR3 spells CSVQWTGAGTEAFF. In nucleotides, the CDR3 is TGCAGCGTCCAATGGACAGGGGCAGGAACTGAAGCTTTCTTT.

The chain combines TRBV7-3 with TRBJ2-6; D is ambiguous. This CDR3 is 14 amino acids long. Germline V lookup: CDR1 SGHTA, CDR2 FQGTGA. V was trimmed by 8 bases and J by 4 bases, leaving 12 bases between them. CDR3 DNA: TGTGCCAGCTCACCAGTGCTGGGGGCCAACGTCCTGACTTTC. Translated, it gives CASSPVLGANVLTF.

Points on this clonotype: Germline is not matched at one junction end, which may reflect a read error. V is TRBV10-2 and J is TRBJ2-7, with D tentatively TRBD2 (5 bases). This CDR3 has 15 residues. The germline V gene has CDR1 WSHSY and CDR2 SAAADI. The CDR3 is CASSQLASEGGEQYF. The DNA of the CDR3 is TGTGCCAGCAGCCAATTAGCGAGTGAGGGCGGCGAGCAGTACTTC.

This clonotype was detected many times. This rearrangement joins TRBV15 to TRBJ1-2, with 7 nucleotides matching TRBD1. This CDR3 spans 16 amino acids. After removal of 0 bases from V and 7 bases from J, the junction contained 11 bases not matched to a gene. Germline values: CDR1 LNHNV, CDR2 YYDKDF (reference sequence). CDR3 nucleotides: TGTGCCACCAGCAGAGATCGTGGTACAGGGGCCGGTGGCTACACCTTC. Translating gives CATSRDRGTGAGGYTF.

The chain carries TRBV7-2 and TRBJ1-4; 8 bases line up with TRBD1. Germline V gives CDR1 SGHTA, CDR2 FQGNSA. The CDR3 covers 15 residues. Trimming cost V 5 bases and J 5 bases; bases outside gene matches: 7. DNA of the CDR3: TGTGCCAGCAGCGAGTGGGACAGGCCAAATGAAAAACTGTTTTTT. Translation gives CASSEWDRPNEKLFF.

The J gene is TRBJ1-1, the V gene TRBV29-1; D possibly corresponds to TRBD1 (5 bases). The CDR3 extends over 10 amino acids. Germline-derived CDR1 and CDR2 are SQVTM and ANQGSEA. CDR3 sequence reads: CGAGNTEAFF. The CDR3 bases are TGCGGGGCCGGGAACACTGAAGCTTTCTTT.

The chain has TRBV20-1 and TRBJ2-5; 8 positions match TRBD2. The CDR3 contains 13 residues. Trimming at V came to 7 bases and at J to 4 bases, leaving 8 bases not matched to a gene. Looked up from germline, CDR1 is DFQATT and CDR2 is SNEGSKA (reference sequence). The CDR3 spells CSGGREGRETQYF. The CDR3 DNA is TGCAGTGGGGGACGGGAGGGCCGAGAGACCCAGTACTTC.

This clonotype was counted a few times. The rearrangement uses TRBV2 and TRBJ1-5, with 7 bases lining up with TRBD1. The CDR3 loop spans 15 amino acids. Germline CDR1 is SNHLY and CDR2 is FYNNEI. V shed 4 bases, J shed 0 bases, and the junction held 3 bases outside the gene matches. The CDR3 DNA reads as TGTGCCAGCAGTGGGGGACAGAATAGCAATCAGCCCCAGCATTTT. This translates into CASSGGQNSNQPQHF.